The 10 T cell receptor beta chains listed next were all sequenced from one sample in a study of memory CD4+ T cells and cytomegalovirus serostatus. The sort gate was single viable CD3+CD4+CD8-CD45RO+ cells for memory CD4+ T cells. Here immunoSEQ multiplex PCR was the method, and the copy in TCRdb shows in-frame clones only, minus some. Of under 40,000 clones listed, around 80% are singletons. The sequenced sample was memory CD4+ T cells from blood. These receptors came from an adult in good health and CMV-seropositive.

The chain links TRBV4-1 to TRBJ2-3; TRBD2 aligns across 7 bases. The length of the CDR3 is 15 residues. From germline, CDR1 is MGHRA and CDR2 YSYEKL. J gave up 4 bases and V 3 bases, and 7 bases lay outside the gene matches. The CDR3 nucleotides are TGCGCCAGCAGCCATCTTAGGGCGGGGGCAGATACGCAGTATTTT. Protein product: CASSHLRAGADTQYF.

This clone was seen only a few times. The chain is built from TRBV21-1 and TRBJ2-7; the tabulated D call, TRBD2, remains unverified against the DNA. TRBV21-1 is shown as a pseudogene. This CDR3 contains 11 residues. This CDR3 reads CARPTGVEQYF. CDR3 in DNA: TGTGCCAGGCCCACGGGGGTTGAGCAGTACTTC.

The CDR3: CASSKVRVEFWETQYF. The CDR3 nucleotides are TGTGCCAGCAGCAAAGTTCGAGTTGAATTTTGGGAGACCCAGTACTTC. J is TRBJ2-5 and V is TRBV21-1; TRBD2, as called in the table, went unchecked against the DNA. TRBV21-1 is a known pseudogene. This CDR3 has 16 residues.

The V and J genes are TRBV18 and TRBJ2-4; 8 bases are a match to TRBD1. The V and J ends lost 3 bases and 0 bases, in that order; junction bases with no gene match: 7. The germline V gene encodes CDR1 KGHSH and CDR2 LQKENI. This CDR3 region has 17 residues. The CDR3, as DNA: TGTGCCAGCTCACCCGGGACAGGACGGTTAGCCAAAAACATTCAGTACTTC. This gives the protein CASSPGTGRLAKNIQYF.

The chain combines TRBV2 with TRBJ1-3, with D perhaps matching TRBD1 (5 bases). From germline, CDR1 is SNHLY and CDR2 FYNNEI. Trimming removed 3 bases from V and 0 bases from J, with 12 bases in between. CDR3 size: 16 residues. CDR3 DNA: TGTGCCAGCAGTGAGGGACGCGGCAACTCTGGAAACACCATATATTTT. Its translation is CASSEGRGNSGNTIYF.

The chain joins TRBV9 to TRBJ2-3; 10 bases align to TRBD2. V lost 3 bases to trimming and J lost 3 bases; unmatched junction nucleotides: 4. Looked up from germline, CDR1 is SGDLS and CDR2 is YYNGEE. This CDR3 spans 15 amino acids. The CDR3 protein is CASSGTSGATDTQYF. CDR3 nucleotide sequence: TGTGCCAGCAGCGGGACTAGCGGCGCTACAGATACGCAGTATTTT.

J is TRBJ2-2 and V is TRBV29-1, with D maybe TRBD1 (6 bases). The CDR3 is 12 residues long. Trimming pared 2 bases from V and 7 bases from J, leaving 8 bases between. Germline values: CDR1 SQVTM, CDR2 ANQGSEA. The CDR3 sequence is CSVERTVGELFF. The CDR3 coding sequence is TGCAGCGTTGAAAGGACAGTCGGGGAGCTGTTTTTT.

The chain carries TRBV19 and TRBJ2-1; no reliable D call. Germline values: CDR1 LNHDA, CDR2 SQIVND (reference sequence). The germline V and J ends were trimmed by 3 bases and 5 bases, with 11 bases remaining between them. CDR3 length: 14 residues. CDR3 residues: CASSIGTLNNEQFF. The CDR3 coding sequence is TGTGCCAGTAGTATTGGAACCCTGAACAATGAGCAGTTCTTC.

The V call is TRBV18, the J call TRBJ1-2, with D possibly TRBD1 on 5 matching bases. CDR3 size: 12 residues. Germline V lookup: CDR1 KGHSH, CDR2 LQKENI. V dropped 6 bases and J dropped 6 bases, with 11 bases sitting between them. The CDR3 sequence: CASSSGGDGYTF. The CDR3 DNA is TGTGCCAGCTCCTCGGGAGGGGATGGCTACACCTTC.

J is TRBJ1-1 and V is TRBV5-4, with D tentatively TRBD1 (5 bases). Deletions cut 1 base from V and 0 bases from J, with 7 bases between. Per the germline V gene, CDR1 is SGHNT and CDR2 is YYREEE (reference sequence). This CDR3 is built from 14 residues. CDR3 amino acids: CASSLSTVNTEAFF. CDR3 DNA: TGTGCCAGCAGCTTGTCGACAGTGAACACTGAAGCTTTCTTT.